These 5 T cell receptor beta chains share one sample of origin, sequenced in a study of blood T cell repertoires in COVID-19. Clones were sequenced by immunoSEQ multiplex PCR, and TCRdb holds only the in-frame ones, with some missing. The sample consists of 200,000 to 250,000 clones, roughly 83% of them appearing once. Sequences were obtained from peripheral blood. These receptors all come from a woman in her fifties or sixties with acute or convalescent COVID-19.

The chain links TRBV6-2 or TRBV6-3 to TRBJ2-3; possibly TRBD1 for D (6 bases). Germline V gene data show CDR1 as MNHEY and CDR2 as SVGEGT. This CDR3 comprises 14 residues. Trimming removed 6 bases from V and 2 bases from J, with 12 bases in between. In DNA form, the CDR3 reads TGTGCCAGCAGCTCCGGGACACCCACAGATACGCAGTATTTT. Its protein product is CASSSGTPTDTQYF.

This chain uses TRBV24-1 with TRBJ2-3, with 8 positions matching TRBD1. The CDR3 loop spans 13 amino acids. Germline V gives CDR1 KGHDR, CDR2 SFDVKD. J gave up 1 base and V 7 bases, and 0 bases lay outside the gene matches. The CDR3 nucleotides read TGTGCCACCAGACAGGGGGGCACAGATACGCAGTATTTT. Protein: CATRQGGTDTQYF.

CDR3 DNA: TGTGCCAGCAGTGAAAATTCTAAACAGCCCCAGCATTTT. Protein: CASSENSKQPQHF. The chain employs TRBV6-1 and TRBJ1-5; D is uncertain. The CDR3 contains 13 residues. V was trimmed by 2 bases and J by 7 bases, leaving 9 bases between them. Germline assignment: CDR1 MNHNS and CDR2 SASEGT.

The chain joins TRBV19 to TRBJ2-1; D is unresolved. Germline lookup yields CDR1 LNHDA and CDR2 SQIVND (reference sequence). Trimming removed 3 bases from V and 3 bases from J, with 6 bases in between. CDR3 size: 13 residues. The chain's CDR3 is CASSMTSYNEQFF. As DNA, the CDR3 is TGTGCCAGTAGTATGACAAGCTACAATGAGCAGTTCTTC.

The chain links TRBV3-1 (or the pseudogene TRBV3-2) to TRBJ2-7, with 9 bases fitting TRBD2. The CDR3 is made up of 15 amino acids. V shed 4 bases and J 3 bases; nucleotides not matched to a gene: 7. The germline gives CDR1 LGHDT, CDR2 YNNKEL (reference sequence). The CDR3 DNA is TGTGCCAGCAGCCCTAGCGGGGCCGGGAACTACGAGCAGTACTTC. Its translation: CASSPSGAGNYEQYF.